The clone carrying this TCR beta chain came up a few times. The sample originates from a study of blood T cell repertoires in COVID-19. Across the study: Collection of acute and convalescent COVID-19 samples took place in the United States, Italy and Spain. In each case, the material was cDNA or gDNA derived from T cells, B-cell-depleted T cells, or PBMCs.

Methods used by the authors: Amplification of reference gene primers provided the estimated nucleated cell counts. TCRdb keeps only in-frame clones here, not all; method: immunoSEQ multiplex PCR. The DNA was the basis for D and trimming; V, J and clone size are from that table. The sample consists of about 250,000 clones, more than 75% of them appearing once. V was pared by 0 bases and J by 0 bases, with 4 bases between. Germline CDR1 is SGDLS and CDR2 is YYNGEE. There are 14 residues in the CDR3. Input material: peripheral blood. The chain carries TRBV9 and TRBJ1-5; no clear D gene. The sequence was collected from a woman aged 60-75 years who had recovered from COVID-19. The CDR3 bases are TGTGCCAGCAGCGTAGGTCATAGCAATCAGCCCCAGCATTTT. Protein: CASSVGHSNQPQHF.